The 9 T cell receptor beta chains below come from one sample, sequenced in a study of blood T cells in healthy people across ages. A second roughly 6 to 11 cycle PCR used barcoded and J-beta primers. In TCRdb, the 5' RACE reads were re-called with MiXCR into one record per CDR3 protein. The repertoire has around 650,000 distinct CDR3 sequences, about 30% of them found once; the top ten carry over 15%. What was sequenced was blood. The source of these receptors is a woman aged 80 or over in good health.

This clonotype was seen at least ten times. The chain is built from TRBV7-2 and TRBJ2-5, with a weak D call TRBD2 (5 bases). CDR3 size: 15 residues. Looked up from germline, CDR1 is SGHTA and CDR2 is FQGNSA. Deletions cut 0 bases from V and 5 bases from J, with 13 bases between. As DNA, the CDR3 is TGTGCCAGCAGCTTAGCGTCGGGGTATCGCGAGACCCAGTACTTC. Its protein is CASSLASGYRETQYF. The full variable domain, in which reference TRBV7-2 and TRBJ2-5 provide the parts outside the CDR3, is GAGVSQSPSNKVTEKGKDVELRCDPISGHTALYWYRQSLGQGLEFLIYFQGNSAPDKSGLPSDRFSAERTGGSVSTLTIQRTQQEDSAVYLCASSLASGYRETQYFGPGTRLLVL.

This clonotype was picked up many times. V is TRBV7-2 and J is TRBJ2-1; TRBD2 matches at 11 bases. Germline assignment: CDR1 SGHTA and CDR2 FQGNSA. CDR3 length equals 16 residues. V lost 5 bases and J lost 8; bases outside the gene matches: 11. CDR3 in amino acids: CASSLGVAGGQDEQFF. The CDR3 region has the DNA TGTGCCAGCAGCCTTGGAGTAGCGGGGGGGCAGGATGAGCAGTTCTTC.

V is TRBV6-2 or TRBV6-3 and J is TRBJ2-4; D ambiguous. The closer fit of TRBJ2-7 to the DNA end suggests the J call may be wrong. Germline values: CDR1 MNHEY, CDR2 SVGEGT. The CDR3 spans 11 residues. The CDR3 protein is CVSRDIYEQYF. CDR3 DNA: TGTGTCAGTAGAGACATCTACGAGCAGTACTTC.

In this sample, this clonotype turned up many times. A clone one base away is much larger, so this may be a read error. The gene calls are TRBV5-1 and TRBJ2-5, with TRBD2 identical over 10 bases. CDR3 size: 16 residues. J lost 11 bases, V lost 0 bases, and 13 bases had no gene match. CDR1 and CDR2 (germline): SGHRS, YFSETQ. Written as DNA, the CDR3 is TGCGCCAGCAGCTTGGCGTGGGCTAGCGGGGGAGATGAGCAGTACTTC. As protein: CASSLAWASGGDEQYF.

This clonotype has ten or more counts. This chain's CDR3 is CASRPDRLYGYTF. CDR3 in DNA: TGTGCCAGCAGACCAGACAGGCTATATGGCTACACCTTC. J is TRBJ1-2 and V is TRBV28; D may be TRBD1 (6 bases). CDR3 length equals 13 residues. In germline, CDR1 is MDHEN, CDR2 SYDVKM. V lost 6 bases to trimming and J lost 5 bases, with 13 bases between them.

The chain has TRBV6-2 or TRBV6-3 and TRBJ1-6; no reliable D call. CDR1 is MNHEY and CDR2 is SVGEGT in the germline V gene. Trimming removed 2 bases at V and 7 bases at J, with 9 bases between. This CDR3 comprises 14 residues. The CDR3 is CASSYMGVNSPLHF. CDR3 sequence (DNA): TGTGCCAGCAGTTACATGGGAGTCAATTCACCCCTCCACTTT.

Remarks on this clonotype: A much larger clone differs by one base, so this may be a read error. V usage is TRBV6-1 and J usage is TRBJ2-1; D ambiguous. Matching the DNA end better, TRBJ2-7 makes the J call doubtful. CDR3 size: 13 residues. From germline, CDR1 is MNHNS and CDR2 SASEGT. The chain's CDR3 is CACDRSSYNEQYF. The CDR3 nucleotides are TGTGCCTGCGACCGTAGCTCCTACAATGAGCAGTACTTC.

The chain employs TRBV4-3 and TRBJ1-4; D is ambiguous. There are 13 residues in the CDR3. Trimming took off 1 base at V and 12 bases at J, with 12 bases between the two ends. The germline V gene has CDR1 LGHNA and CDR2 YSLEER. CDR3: CASSQVGRTELFF. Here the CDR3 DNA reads TGCGCCAGCAGCCAAGTTGGCCGAACGGAACTGTTTTTT.

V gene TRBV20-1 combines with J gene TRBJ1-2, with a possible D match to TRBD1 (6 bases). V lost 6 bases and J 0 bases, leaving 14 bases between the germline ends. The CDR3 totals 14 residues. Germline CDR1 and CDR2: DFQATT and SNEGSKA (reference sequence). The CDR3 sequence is CSAGGDKTNYGYTF. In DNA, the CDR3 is TGCAGTGCCGGGGGGGACAAAACTAACTATGGCTACACCTTC.